This TCR beta chain was recorded in a study of monozygotic twins with inflammatory bowel disease. General study points: Discordant twins had repertoire similarity that did not differ from that of concordant twins, possibly from limited power.

One entry per CDR3 protein, without DNA, is what TCRdb gives after re-calling the 5' RACE reads. The table for this sample gives about 160,000 distinct CDR3 sequences. A note on this clonotype: Its antigen is unknown.

The origin of this receptor is a human donor with ulcerative colitis or Crohn's disease, or a healthy co-twin of an affected twin (not recorded which). Sequenced material: blood.

The CDR3 is CASSLGAAYEQYF. The chain combines TRBV5-1 with TRBJ2-7; TCRdb selects TRBD1, and the lack of DNA leaves this call unchecked. Germline-derived CDR1 and CDR2 are SGHRS and YFSETQ. This CDR3 is built from 13 residues.